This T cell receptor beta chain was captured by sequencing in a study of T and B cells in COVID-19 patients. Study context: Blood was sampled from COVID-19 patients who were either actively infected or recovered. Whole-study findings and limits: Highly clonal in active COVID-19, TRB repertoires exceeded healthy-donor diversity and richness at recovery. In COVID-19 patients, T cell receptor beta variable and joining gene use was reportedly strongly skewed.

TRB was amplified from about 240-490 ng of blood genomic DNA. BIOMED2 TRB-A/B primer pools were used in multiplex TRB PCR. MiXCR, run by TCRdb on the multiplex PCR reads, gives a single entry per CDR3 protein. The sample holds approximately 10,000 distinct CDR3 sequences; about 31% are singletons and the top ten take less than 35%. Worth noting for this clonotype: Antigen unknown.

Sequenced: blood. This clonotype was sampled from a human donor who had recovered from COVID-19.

Here the CDR3 DNA reads TGTGCCAGCAGCCCTGATTGGGGCGCGTTAAATGAGCAGTTCTTC. This codes for CASSPDWGALNEQFF. The chain couples TRBV27 to TRBJ2-1; D might be TRBD1 (5 bases). V was cut by 6 bases and J by 7 bases, with 19 bases left in between. The CDR3 is made up of 15 amino acids. CDR1 MNHEY and CDR2 SMNVEV come from the germline V gene (reference sequence).